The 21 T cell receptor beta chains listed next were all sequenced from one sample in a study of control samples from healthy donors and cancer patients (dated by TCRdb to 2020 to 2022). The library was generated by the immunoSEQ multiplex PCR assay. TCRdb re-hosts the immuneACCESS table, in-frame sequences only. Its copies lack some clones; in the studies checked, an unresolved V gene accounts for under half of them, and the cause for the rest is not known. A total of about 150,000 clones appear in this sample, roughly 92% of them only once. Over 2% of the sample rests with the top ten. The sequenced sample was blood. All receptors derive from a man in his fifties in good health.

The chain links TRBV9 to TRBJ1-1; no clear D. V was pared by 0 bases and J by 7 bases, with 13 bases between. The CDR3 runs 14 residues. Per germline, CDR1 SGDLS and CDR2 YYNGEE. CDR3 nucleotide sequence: TGTGCCAGCAGCGTAGGAGAGGATCGGGGTGAAGCTTTCTTT. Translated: CASSVGEDRGEAFF.

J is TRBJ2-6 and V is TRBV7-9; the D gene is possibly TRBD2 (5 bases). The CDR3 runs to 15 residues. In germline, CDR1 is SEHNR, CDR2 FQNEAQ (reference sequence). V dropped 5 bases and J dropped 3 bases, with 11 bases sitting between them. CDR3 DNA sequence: TGTGCCAGCAGCCCGCGGGTAGGTGGGGCCAACGTCCTGACTTTC. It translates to CASSPRVGGANVLTF.

CDR3 DNA sequence: TGTGCCACCCCCGGGACAGCCTATAGCAATCAGCCCCAGCATTTT. It codes for CATPGTAYSNQPQHF. The J gene is TRBJ1-5, the V gene TRBV24-1, with 7 bases that match TRBD1. Per the germline V gene, CDR1 is KGHDR and CDR2 is SFDVKD. With 9 bases clipped from V and 0 bases from J, the junction kept 7 bases outside the gene matches. The CDR3 runs to 15 residues.

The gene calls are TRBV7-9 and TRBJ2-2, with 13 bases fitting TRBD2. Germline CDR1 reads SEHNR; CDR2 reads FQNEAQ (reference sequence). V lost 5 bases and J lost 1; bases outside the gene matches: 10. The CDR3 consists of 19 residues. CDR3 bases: TGTGCCAGCAGCCCCCGGACTAGCGGGAGACGGGTGAACACCGGGGAGCTGTTTTTT. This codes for CASSPRTSGRRVNTGELFF.

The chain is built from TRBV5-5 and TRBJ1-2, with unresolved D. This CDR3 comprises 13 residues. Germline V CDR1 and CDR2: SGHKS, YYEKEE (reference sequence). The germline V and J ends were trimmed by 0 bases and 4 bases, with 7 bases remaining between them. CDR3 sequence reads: CASSLESSYGYTF. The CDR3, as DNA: TGTGCCAGCAGCTTGGAAAGTTCCTATGGCTACACCTTC.

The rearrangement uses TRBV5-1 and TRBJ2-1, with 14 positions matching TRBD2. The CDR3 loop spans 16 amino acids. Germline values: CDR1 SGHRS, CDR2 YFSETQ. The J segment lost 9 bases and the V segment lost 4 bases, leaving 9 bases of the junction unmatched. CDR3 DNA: TGCGCCAGCAGCCTCGGGACTAGCGGGAGATATGGTGAGCAGTTCTTC. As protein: CASSLGTSGRYGEQFF.

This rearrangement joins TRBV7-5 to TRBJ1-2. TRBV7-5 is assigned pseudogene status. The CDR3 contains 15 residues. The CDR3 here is CARSLGTETNYGYTF. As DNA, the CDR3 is TGTGCCAGAAGCTTAGGTACGGAAACTAACTATGGCTACACCTTC.

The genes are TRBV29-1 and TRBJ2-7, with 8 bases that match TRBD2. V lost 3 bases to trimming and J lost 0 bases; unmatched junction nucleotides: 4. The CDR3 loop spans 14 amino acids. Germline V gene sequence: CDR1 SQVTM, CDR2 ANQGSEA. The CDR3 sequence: CSVEPSGSSYEQYF. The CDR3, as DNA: TGCAGCGTTGAGCCTAGCGGGTCCTCCTACGAGCAGTACTTC.

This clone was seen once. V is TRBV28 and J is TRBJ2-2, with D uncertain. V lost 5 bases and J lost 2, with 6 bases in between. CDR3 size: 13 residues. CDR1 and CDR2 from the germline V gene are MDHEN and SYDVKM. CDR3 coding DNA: TGTGCCAGCAGTCTACCTAACACCGGGGAGCTGTTTTTT. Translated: CASSLPNTGELFF.

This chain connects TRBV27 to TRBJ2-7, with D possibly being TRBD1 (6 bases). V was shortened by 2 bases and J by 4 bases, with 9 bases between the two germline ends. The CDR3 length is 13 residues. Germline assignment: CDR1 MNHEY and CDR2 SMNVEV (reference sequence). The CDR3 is CASSLAQGYEQYF. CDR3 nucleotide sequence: TGTGCCAGCAGTTTAGCCCAGGGGTACGAGCAGTACTTC.

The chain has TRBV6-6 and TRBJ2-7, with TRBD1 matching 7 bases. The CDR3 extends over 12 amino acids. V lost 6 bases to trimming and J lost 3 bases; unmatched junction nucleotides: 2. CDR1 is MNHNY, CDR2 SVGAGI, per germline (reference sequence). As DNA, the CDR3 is TGTGCCAGCAGCCACAGGGGCTACGAGCAGTACTTC. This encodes CASSHRGYEQYF.

The CDR3 loop is CAIRDYVAGEGLGTDTQYF. The CDR3 DNA reads as TGTGCCATCAGAGACTATGTGGCAGGGGAGGGCCTCGGCACAGATACGCAGTATTTT. The chain uses TRBV10-3 and TRBJ2-3; TRBD2 is a possible D gene (7 bases). The V end lost 6 bases, the J end lost 1 base, and 26 bases lay between the germline ends. The CDR3 spans 19 residues. Germline V gene sequence: CDR1 ENHRY, CDR2 SYGVKD.

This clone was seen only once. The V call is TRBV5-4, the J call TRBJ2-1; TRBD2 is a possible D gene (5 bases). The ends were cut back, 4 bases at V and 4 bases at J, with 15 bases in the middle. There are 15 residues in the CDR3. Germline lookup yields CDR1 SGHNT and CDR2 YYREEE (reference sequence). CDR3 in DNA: TGTGCCAGCAGCGTCCCGGGCCGGGGATACAATGAGCAGTTCTTC. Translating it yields CASSVPGRGYNEQFF.

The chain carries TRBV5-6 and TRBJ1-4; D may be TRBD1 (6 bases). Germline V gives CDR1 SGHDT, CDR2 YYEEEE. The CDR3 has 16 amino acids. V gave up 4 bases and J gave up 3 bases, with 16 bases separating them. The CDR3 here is CASSLPRGAANEKLFF. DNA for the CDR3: TGTGCCAGCAGCCTCCCTCGGGGGGCGGCTAATGAAAAACTGTTTTTT.

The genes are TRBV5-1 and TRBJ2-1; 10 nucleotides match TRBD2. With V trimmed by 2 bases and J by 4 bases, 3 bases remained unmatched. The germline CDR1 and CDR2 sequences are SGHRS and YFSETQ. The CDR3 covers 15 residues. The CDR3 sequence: CASSLKAGGYNEQFF. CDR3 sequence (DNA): TGCGCCAGCAGCTTAAAAGCGGGAGGGTACAATGAGCAGTTCTTC.

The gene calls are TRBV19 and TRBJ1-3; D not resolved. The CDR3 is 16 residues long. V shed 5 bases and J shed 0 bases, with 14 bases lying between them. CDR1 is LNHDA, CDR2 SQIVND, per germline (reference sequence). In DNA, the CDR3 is TGTGCCAGTAGTTTGGGAGGGAGCCGCTCTGGAAACACCATATATTTT. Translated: CASSLGGSRSGNTIYF.

The CDR3 reads CASSLLAGGPETQYF. CDR3 nucleotide sequence: TGTGCCAGCAGCCTCCTAGCGGGAGGCCCAGAGACCCAGTACTTC. The rearrangement links TRBV6-5 to TRBJ2-5; 11 nucleotides match TRBD2. The CDR3 has 15 amino acids. V shed 6 bases, J shed 4 bases, and the junction held 7 bases outside the gene matches. Germline V gene data show CDR1 as MNHEY and CDR2 as SVGAGI.

The CDR3 bases are TGTGCCAGCAAAGTGATGGCCAACGTCCTGACTTTC. Amino acid sequence: CASKVMANVLTF. V and J are TRBV5-8 and TRBJ2-6; D remains unclear. Germline V gene sequence: CDR1 SGHTS, CDR2 YDEGEE. CDR3 length: 12 residues. Trimming took off 6 bases at V and 6 bases at J, with 7 bases between the two ends.

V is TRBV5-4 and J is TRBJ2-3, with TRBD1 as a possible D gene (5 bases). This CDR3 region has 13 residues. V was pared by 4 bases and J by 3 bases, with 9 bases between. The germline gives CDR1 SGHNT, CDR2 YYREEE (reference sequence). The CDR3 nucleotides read TGTGCCAGCAGCGCACAGGAAACAGATACGCAGTATTTT. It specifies CASSAQETDTQYF.

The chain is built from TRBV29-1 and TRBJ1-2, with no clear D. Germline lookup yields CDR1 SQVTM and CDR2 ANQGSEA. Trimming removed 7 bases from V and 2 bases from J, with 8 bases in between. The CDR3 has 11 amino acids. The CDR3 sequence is CSAEENYGYTF. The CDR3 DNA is TGCAGCGCGGAGGAGAACTATGGCTACACCTTC.

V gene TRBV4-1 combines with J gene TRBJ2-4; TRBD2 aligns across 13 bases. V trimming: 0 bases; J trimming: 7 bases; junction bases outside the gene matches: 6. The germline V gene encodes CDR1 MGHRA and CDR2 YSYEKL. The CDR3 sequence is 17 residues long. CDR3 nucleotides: TGCGCCAGCAGCCAAGAGGGGGGACTAGCGGGACGGAACATTCAGTACTTC. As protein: CASSQEGGLAGRNIQYF.